The 10 T cell receptor beta chains reported below all come from one sample, sequenced in a study of cytomegalovirus exposure and HLA in healthy donors. Here immunoSEQ multiplex PCR was the method, and the copy in TCRdb shows in-frame clones only, minus some. The table lists over 85,000 clones, roughly 94% of them singletons, with roughly 0.82% in the top ten. The material sequenced was PBMCs. The origin of the receptors is a woman between 18 and 29 years old in good health and CMV-seronegative.

The gene calls are TRBV9 and TRBJ2-3; no definite D call. The V gene's germline CDR1 is SGDLS and CDR2 YYNGEE. Trimming took off 3 bases at V and 2 bases at J, with 13 bases between the two ends. The CDR3 contains 15 residues. The CDR3: CASSARVLPTDTQYF. The CDR3 DNA reads TGTGCCAGCAGCGCCCGGGTTCTCCCCACAGATACGCAGTATTTT.

The chain carries TRBV10-3 and TRBJ2-7; D is perhaps TRBD2 (7 bases). This CDR3 comprises 13 residues. The germline V and J ends were trimmed by 6 bases and 4 bases, with 13 bases remaining between them. Germline V lookup: CDR1 ENHRY, CDR2 SYGVKD. CDR3 amino acids: CAIRGEGGYEQYF. The CDR3 coding sequence is TGTGCCATCAGGGGGGAGGGGGGATACGAGCAGTACTTC.

V is TRBV19 and J is TRBJ2-6; 7 bases match TRBD1. Germline trimming cut 6 bases from V and 4 bases from J; bases unmatched to any gene: 9. This CDR3 is built from 16 residues. Looked up from germline, CDR1 is LNHDA and CDR2 is SQIVND (reference sequence). This CDR3 is CASRKYTGAGANVLTF. The CDR3 DNA reads TGTGCCAGTAGAAAATACACAGGGGCCGGGGCCAACGTCCTGACTTTC.

The V and J genes are TRBV7-8 and TRBJ2-1; no clear D. V gave up 4 bases and J gave up 3 bases, with 16 bases separating them. CDR1 is SGHVS and CDR2 is FQNEAQ in the germline V gene. This CDR3 has 16 residues. The CDR3 sequence is CASSSTTHPFYNEQFF. The CDR3 DNA is TGTGCCAGCAGCTCAACTACACACCCGTTCTACAATGAGCAGTTCTTC.

This clone occurred once. The V call is TRBV5-8, the J call TRBJ2-7; 7 nucleotides align to TRBD1. Germline loops: CDR1 SGHTS, CDR2 YDEGEE. Trimming at V came to 4 bases and at J to 1 base, leaving 2 bases not matched to a gene. CDR3 length: 13 residues. CDR3 protein: CASSTGVSYEQYF. Here the CDR3 DNA reads TGTGCCAGCAGCACAGGGGTATCCTACGAGCAGTACTTC.

This clone has just a few counts. The DNA for the CDR3 is TGTGCCAGCAGCGTCAGGGTTGCCTACAATGAGCAGTTCTTC. This codes for CASSVRVAYNEQFF. V is TRBV11-2 and J is TRBJ2-1; the D gene is possibly TRBD1 (5 bases). Germline CDR1 reads SGHAT; CDR2 reads FQNNGV. The CDR3 contains 14 residues. V gave up 5 bases and J gave up 2 bases, with 10 bases separating them. Filled out from reference TRBV11-2 and TRBJ2-1, the complete variable domain reads EAGVAQSPRYKIIEKRQSVAFWCNPISGHATLYWYQQILGQGPKLLIQFQNNGVVDDSQLPKDRFSAERLKGVDSTLKIQPAKLEDSAVYLCASSVRVAYNEQFFGPGTRLTVL.

CDR3 region: CAWSLGQGGETQYF. CDR3 coding DNA: TGTGCCTGGAGCCTCGGACAGGGGGGGGAGACCCAGTACTTC. The J gene is TRBJ2-5, the V gene TRBV30, with TRBD1 matching over 10 bases. CDR1 and CDR2 (germline): GTSNPN, SVGIG (reference sequence). There are 14 residues in the CDR3. With V trimmed by 3 bases and J by 5 bases, 6 bases remained unmatched. Variable domain in full (rest from reference TRBV30 and TRBJ2-5): SQTIHQWPATLVQPVGSPLSLECTVEGTSNPNLYWYRQAAGRGLQLLFYSVGIGQISSEVPQNLSASRPQDRQFILSSKKLLLSDSGFYLCAWSLGQGGETQYFGPGTRLLVL.

The V gene is TRBV7-6, the J gene TRBJ2-5; 12 bases agree with TRBD2. Germline CDR1 reads SGHVS; CDR2 reads FNYEAQ. This CDR3 region has 15 residues. V was clipped by 6 bases and J by 3 bases; unmatched bases: 5. The CDR3 DNA reads TGTGCCAGCAGGCCAACTAGCGGGGGGAAAGAGACCCAGTACTTC. It is translated as CASRPTSGGKETQYF.

This clone was seen just once. The chain links TRBV7-9 to TRBJ1-1; D possibly corresponds to TRBD1 (5 bases). The CDR3 is 14 residues long. Germline V CDR1 and CDR2: SEHNR, FQNEAQ (reference sequence). The germline V and J ends were trimmed by 3 bases and 0 bases, with 8 bases remaining between them. The CDR3: CASSFGGMNTEAFF. The CDR3 nucleotides are TGTGCCAGCAGCTTTGGGGGGATGAACACTGAAGCTTTCTTT.

V is TRBV19 and J is TRBJ1-4; weak D call: TRBD1 (5 bases). Germline V gene data show CDR1 as LNHDA and CDR2 as SQIVND (reference sequence). This CDR3 comprises 12 residues. Trimming stripped 11 bases from V and 5 bases from J, with 12 bases between. The CDR3 is CASAGGNEKLFF. DNA of the CDR3: TGTGCCTCCGCGGGGGGGAATGAAAAACTGTTTTTT. The complete variable domain, with remaining parts taken from reference TRBV19 and TRBJ1-4, reads DGGITQSPKYLFRKEGQNVTLSCEQNLNHDAMYWYRQDPGQGLRLIYYSQIVNDFQKGDIAEGYSVSREKKESFPLTVTSAQKNPTAFYLCASAGGNEKLFFGSGTQLSVL.